The subject of this entry is one T cell receptor (beta chain). This sample was included in a study of blood T cell repertoires in COVID-19. Assay used: immunoSEQ multiplex PCR; TCRdb lists only in-frame clones, some missing. The data show roughly 46,000 clones, with around 83% seen just once and roughly 3% held by the top ten. The CDR3 covers 14 residues. Germline trimming cut 3 bases from V and 13 bases from J; bases unmatched to any gene: 12. The germline V gene has CDR1 MNHEY and CDR2 SMNVEV (reference sequence). The source of this sequence is a woman aged 45-60 years who had recovered from COVID-19. Sequencing was performed on PBMCs or T cells enriched from blood (not recorded which). This chain uses TRBV27 with TRBJ1-2; 9 bases line up with TRBD1. As DNA, the CDR3 is TGTGCCAGCAGTTTCCAAGGGACAGGGAGGTACGCCACCTTC. It codes for CASSFQGTGRYATF.